These 21 T cell receptor beta chains came from one sample sequenced in a study of Tregs in tolerant kidney transplant recipients (dated by TCRdb to about 2019). Explained via the paper, the time point label denotes: blood sample drawn before combined kidney and bone marrow transplant. The library came from the immunoSEQ multiplex PCR assay. As stored in TCRdb, this immuneACCESS dataset retains in-frame rearrangements with V and J assigned. A fraction of the clones does not appear; measured against another copy, unresolved V genes explain less than half of the discrepancy, and the remainder lacks a known reason. The sample's records list tens of thousands of clones. 13% to 15% of the sample lies in the top ten. The sample in question was CD8+ T cells from blood, obtained before the transplant. The receptor source for this set is a human donor who received a combined kidney and bone marrow transplant.

Details on this clone: The CDR3 end lies 3 residues beyond the end of the read and is filled in from the germline J gene. The V and J genes are TRBV6-2 or TRBV6-3 and TRBJ2-1, with a possible D match to TRBD2 (6 bases). V was trimmed by 4 bases and J by 8 bases, leaving 6 bases between them. This CDR3 is 11 amino acids long. Looked up from germline, CDR1 is MNHEY and CDR2 is SVGEGT. This CDR3 is CASSLADEQFF. CDR3 DNA, as far as it was read: TGTGCCAGCAGTTTAGCGGATGAG.

A remark on this clone: The read falls 3 residues short of the CDR3 end, and the missing part is taken from the germline J gene. The chain carries TRBV18 and TRBJ2-1; TRBD2 matches 12 bases. Germline-derived CDR1 and CDR2 are KGHSH and LQKENI. This CDR3 is 18 amino acids long. The J segment lost 0 bases and the V segment lost 0 bases, leaving 3 bases of the junction unmatched. The CDR3 loop is CASSPPLTSGSSYNEQFF. The CDR3 DNA, read in part, is TGTGCCAGCTCACCACCTTTGACTAGCGGGAGCTCCTACAATGAG.

Note on this clone: The read comes to an end 3 residues before the CDR3 does, leaving the germline J gene to fill in the end. The rearrangement links TRBV3-1 (or the pseudogene TRBV3-2) to TRBJ1-4, with 7 bases matching TRBD1. V lost 8 bases, J lost 8 bases, and 11 bases stayed unmatched. The CDR3 has 14 amino acids. Germline assignment: CDR1 LGHDT and CDR2 YNNKEL (reference sequence). CDR3 DNA, as far as it was read: TGTGCCAGCCCCGGACAGGTTGAAGACGAAAAA. Its translation is CASPGQVEDEK. The whole CDR3 is CASPGQVEDEKLFF.

For this clone: The read halts 3 residues ahead of the CDR3 end, with the missing end drawn from the germline J gene. The chain has TRBV5-4 and TRBJ2-2; 7 nucleotides line up with TRBD1. Losses at the gene ends were 0 bases for V and 2 bases for J; bases not matched to a gene: 1. Germline values: CDR1 SGHNT, CDR2 YYREEE (reference sequence). CDR3 length equals 15 residues. Here the CDR3 reads CASSLGQGNTGELFF. CDR3 DNA, as far as it was read: TGTGCCAGCAGCTTGGGACAGGGAAACACCGGGGAG.

Of note for this clone: The DNA ends 3 residues before the CDR3 does, and the rest of the CDR3 is filled in from the germline J gene. This chain connects TRBV7-8 to TRBJ2-7, with TRBD2 matching 8 bases. Per germline, CDR1 SGHVS and CDR2 FQNEAQ. The junction had 9 bases not matched to a gene; V was cut back by 7 bases and J by 1 base. CDR3 length: 15 amino acids. Incomplete CDR3 DNA: TGTGCCAGCATCCCGGCGGGGGGAGGGTCCTACGAG. The encoded protein is CASIPAGGGSYE. The full CDR3 protein reads CASIPAGGGSYEQYF.

As regards this clone: The read halts 3 residues ahead of the CDR3 end, with the missing end drawn from the germline J gene. This chain links TRBV19 with TRBJ2-1; 12 bases agree with TRBD2. Per germline, CDR1 LNHDA and CDR2 SQIVND (reference sequence). Trimming cost V 3 bases and J 7 bases; bases outside gene matches: 4. The CDR3 loop spans 15 amino acids. Incomplete CDR3 DNA: TGTGCCAGTAGTATCGGGACTAGCGGGTGGAATGAG. Protein sequence: CASSIGTSGWNE. The CDR3 as a whole reads CASSIGTSGWNEQFF.

About this clone: Sequencing ends 3 residues short of the CDR3 end; the germline J gene provides the rest. The chain carries TRBV7-8 and TRBJ1-1, with 7 bases aligning to TRBD1. Germline CDR1 SGHVS, CDR2 FQNEAQ. V gave up 5 bases and J gave up 0 bases; unmatched junction bases: 6. The CDR3 totals 15 residues. CDR3 DNA, as far as it was read: TGTGCCAGCAGCCAGACAGGGAATATGAACACTGAA. As protein: CASSQTGNMNTE. The entire CDR3 sequence reads CASSQTGNMNTEAFF.

Comments on this clone: The CDR3 extends 3 residues past the end of the read, so its final part is completed from the germline J gene. This chain joins TRBV5-6 and TRBJ2-7, with 7 nucleotides matching TRBD2. With V trimmed by 4 bases and J by 0 bases, 7 bases remained unmatched. The CDR3 runs to 15 residues. Looked up from germline, CDR1 is SGHDT and CDR2 is YYEEEE. The covered CDR3 bases are TGTGCCAGCAGCACGGGACTACCCAGCTCCTACGAG. Amino acids: CASSTGLPSSYE. The full CDR3 is CASSTGLPSSYEQYF.

Of note for this clone: The missing CDR3 end, 3 residues past where the read stops, is filled in from the germline J gene. The chain is built from TRBV29-1 and TRBJ1-4; D is unresolved. This CDR3 comprises 15 residues. CDR1 and CDR2 (germline): SQVTM, ANQGSEA. V was cut by 0 bases and J by 5 bases, with 13 bases left in between. CDR3 DNA, as far as it was read: TGCAGCGTTGAAGATGCAAGGGCTATCAATGAAAAA. Translation gives CSVEDARAINEK. The whole CDR3 protein is CSVEDARAINEKLFF. Based on the CDR3 plus reference TRBV29-1 and TRBJ1-4, the full variable domain is SAVISQKPSRDICQRGTSLTIQCQVDSQVTMMFWYRQQPGQSLTLIATANQGSEATYESGFVIDKFPISRPNLTFSTLTVSNMSPEDSSIYLCSVEDARAINEKLFFGSGTQLSVL.

For this clone: The read ends 3 residues early relative to the CDR3; the germline J gene fills the gap. The chain employs TRBV6-1 and TRBJ1-1; 9 nucleotides line up with TRBD1. Germline V CDR1 and CDR2: MNHNS, SASEGT. This CDR3 comprises 15 residues. J gave up 0 bases and V 4 bases, and 3 bases lay outside the gene matches. The CDR3: CASSAGQGMNTEAFF. CDR3 bases read: TGTGCCAGCAGTGCCGGACAGGGGATGAACACTGAA.

To note about this clone: The CDR3 end lies 3 residues beyond the end of the read and is filled in from the germline J gene. This chain joins TRBV7-3 and TRBJ2-1; 9 bases fit TRBD2. Germline V gives CDR1 SGHTA, CDR2 FQGTGA. With V trimmed by 4 bases and J by 3 bases, 7 bases remained unmatched. CDR3 length: 16 residues. CDR3 sequence: CASSYVASGIYNEQFF. CDR3 bases read: TGTGCCAGCAGCTATGTGGCTAGCGGGATCTACAATGAG.

Of note for this clone: Read coverage stops 3 residues before the CDR3 terminus; the germline J gene supplies the remainder. The rearrangement joins TRBV19 to TRBJ2-7; 12 bases fit TRBD2. Germline V gene lookup returns CDR1 LNHDA and CDR2 SQIVND (reference sequence). This CDR3 has 18 residues. Trimming cost V 1 base and J 4 bases; bases outside gene matches: 11. The CDR3: CASSIGAPSGRAGYEQYF. The DNA read from the CDR3 is TGTGCCAGTAGTATAGGGGCCCCTAGCGGGAGGGCCGGTTACGAG. Variable domain in full (rest from reference TRBV19 and TRBJ2-7): DGGITQSPKYLFRKEGQNVTLSCEQNLNHDAMYWYRQDPGQGLRLIYYSQIVNDFQKGDIAEGYSVSREKKESFPLTVTSAQKNPTAFYLCASSIGAPSGRAGYEQYFGPGTRLTVT.

Regarding this clone: The read ends 3 residues before the CDR3 terminus; that terminus is restored from the germline J gene. The chain is built from TRBV7-9 and TRBJ2-7; a weak D match, TRBD2 (6 bases). The germline gives CDR1 SEHNR, CDR2 FQNEAQ (reference sequence). This CDR3 comprises 13 residues. V was pared by 1 base and J by 6 bases, with 10 bases between. This chain's CDR3 is CASSLGLGSEQYF. CDR3 bases read: TGTGCCAGCAGCTTAGGACTAGGGAGCGAG.

As regards this clone: Coverage ceases 3 residues before the CDR3 finishes, and the germline J gene fills in the end. The chain joins TRBV7-9 to TRBJ2-7; D remains unclear. The CDR3 extends over 13 amino acids. The germline CDR1 and CDR2 sequences are SEHNR and FQNEAQ (reference sequence). V lost 5 bases to trimming and J lost 0 bases, with 8 bases between them. Here the CDR3 reads CASSVKGSYEQYF. The covered CDR3 bases are TGTGCCAGCAGCGTAAAAGGCTCCTACGAG.

On this clone itself: Read coverage stops 3 residues before the CDR3 terminus; the germline J gene supplies the remainder. The chain links TRBV6-7 to TRBJ1-5; TRBD1 agrees at 7 bases. TRBV6-7 is an open reading frame whose function is uncertain. The V gene end was trimmed by 9 bases and the J gene end by 5 bases; junction bases not matched to a gene: 10. The length of the CDR3 is 14 residues. CDR3: CARVQGYKDQPQHF. The covered CDR3 bases are TGTGCCAGAGTACAGGGGTATAAGGATCAGCCC.

Details on this clone: The CDR3 goes on 3 residues after the read ends, and that part is filled in from the germline J gene. V and J are TRBV5-5 and TRBJ2-7, with D perhaps TRBD1 (6 bases). The CDR3 totals 13 residues. Germline values: CDR1 SGHKS, CDR2 YYEKEE (reference sequence). V was pared by 0 bases and J by 2 bases, with 6 bases between. The chain's CDR3 is CASSLGGPYEQYF. The part of the CDR3 DNA that was read is TGTGCCAGCAGCTTGGGGGGGCCCTACGAG.

Concerning this clone: The sequence runs out 3 residues before the end of the CDR3; the remainder is reconstructed from the germline J gene. The rearrangement uses TRBV19 and TRBJ2-2; 7 bases are shared with TRBD2. CDR1 is LNHDA and CDR2 is SQIVND in the germline V gene (reference sequence). With V trimmed by 8 bases and J by 0 bases, 9 bases remained unmatched. This CDR3 contains 16 residues. The sequenced CDR3 bases are TGTGCCAGTGAGCTACGGGACTACCCGAACACCGGGGAG. This translates into CASELRDYPNTGE. The CDR3 as a whole reads CASELRDYPNTGELFF.

With respect to this clone: The CDR3 end lies 3 residues beyond the end of the read and is filled in from the germline J gene. The chain joins TRBV6-1 to TRBJ1-1, with D tentatively TRBD1 (6 bases). Germline lookup yields CDR1 MNHNS and CDR2 SASEGT. V was trimmed by 0 bases and J by 1 base, leaving 9 bases between them. The CDR3 loop spans 15 amino acids. The CDR3 bases that were read are TGTGCCAGCAGTGAAGCTGGGGGCGGGAACACTGAA. Translated: CASSEAGGGNTE. The complete CDR3 protein is CASSEAGGGNTEAFF.

Notes on this clone: The read ends 3 residues shy of where the CDR3 ends; the end is completed using the germline J gene. The rearrangement joins TRBV19 to TRBJ2-1, with a tentative D call TRBD1 (5 bases). This CDR3 is built from 14 residues. Germline-derived CDR1 and CDR2 are LNHDA and SQIVND (reference sequence). V lost 3 bases and J 5 bases, leaving 11 bases between the germline ends. The sequenced CDR3 bases are TGTGCCAGTAGTATTACAGGTATGAACAATGAG. Translating gives CASSITGMNNE. From start to end, the CDR3 is CASSITGMNNEQFF.

Comments on this clone: The CDR3 goes on 3 residues after the read ends, and that part is filled in from the germline J gene. This chain links TRBV5-1 with TRBJ1-1; 9 bases match TRBD1. The V and J ends lost 4 bases and 4 bases, in that order; junction bases with no gene match: 8. CDR3 length: 15 residues. Germline V CDR1 and CDR2: SGHRS, YFSETQ. The part of the CDR3 DNA that was read is TGCGCCAGCAGCCCCCGGACAGGGGAGGGCACTGAA. This gives the protein CASSPRTGEGTE. The full CDR3 is CASSPRTGEGTEAFF.

The CDR3 sequence: CASTREGRAEDTQYF. The sequenced part of the CDR3 DNA is TGTGCCAGCACCCGGGAGGGGAGGGCCGAAGATACG. V is TRBV7-9 and J is TRBJ2-3; 8 nucleotides match TRBD2. The read is 3 residues too short to cover the CDR3 end, so that end is filled in from the germline J gene. Germline loops: CDR1 SEHNR, CDR2 FQNEAQ (reference sequence). Germline trimming cut 7 bases from V and 5 bases from J; bases unmatched to any gene: 11. The CDR3 runs to 15 residues. The whole variable domain, remainder taken from reference TRBV7-9 and TRBJ2-3, is DTGVSQNPRHKITKRGQNVTFRCDPISEHNRLYWYRQTLGQGPEFLTYFQNEAQLEKSRLLSDRFSAERPKGSFSTLEIQRTEQGDSAMYLCASTREGRAEDTQYFGPGTRLTVL.